This T cell receptor (beta chain) emerged from a study of cytomegalovirus exposure and HLA in healthy donors (dated by TCRdb to the late 2010s). Background on the whole study: According to an earlier analysis of 550 to 700 of the donors, 150 million to 200 million T cells yielded roughly 110 million unique TCR beta sequences and less than 300 Gb of sequence data. HLA typing included class I and class II loci at four-digit resolution. Rather than using new phenotypic data, the later analysis identified candidate immune exposures from TCR beta sequences and from how often those sequences occurred across donors. To decide whether each TCR beta V gene segment behaved as functional or pseudogenic, an earlier analysis of some 580 of the donors relied on high-throughput TCR beta sequencing. Every discovery cohort repertoire had been produced on one sequencing platform. Alongside the repertoire data, information on donor age, sex, ethnicity and CMV serostatus was compiled. The study profiled the T cell repertoires of about 720 subjects by immunosequencing and related them to cytomegalovirus serostatus. Along with the approximately 700-subject first cohort, a separate validation cohort of over a hundred different subjects was used. An early release that covered some 630 HLA-typed donors contained approximately 300 gigabases of sequencing data and 65 million to 100 million unique TCR sequences. The study was designed to test whether signatures of past pathogen exposure could be identified by cataloging public T cell receptors. Genome-wide SNP genotypes for about three fifths of the roughly 670 donors were used in a later genetic analysis, which treated that subset as a discovery cohort. A handful of DR-DQ haplotypes were treated as single units for association and clustering because of strong linkage in the cohort. To study patterns of TCR occurrence, a later analysis re-analyzed previously published TCR beta repertoires from just over 650 donors and added high-resolution HLA genotyping. On average, roughly 250,000 unique TCR beta nucleotide sequences were sequenced per donor among 300 to 500 genotyped donors of the cohort, with about 19% of those sequences being non-productive. The number of typed donors differed by locus: roughly 620-640 for A, B, C, DRB1 and DQB1; 522 for DQA1; over 600 for DPA1; and some 470 for DPB1. Of the 300 to 400 genotyped donors, approximately 83% fell in the genetic ancestry cluster associated with self-reported Caucasian donors. The study combined high-throughput TCR immunosequencing, statistical association of individual TCRs with disease status, and machine learning to predict cytomegalovirus infection status.

Receptor amplification or capture employed the immunoSEQ multiplex PCR assay. For the multiplex PCR, a mixture combining 60 forward primers for TCR Vbeta segments and 13 reverse primers for TCR Jbeta segments was used. The CDR3 region of rearranged TCR beta genes was amplified from genomic DNA by a multiplex PCR assay. On the Illumina HiSeq System, the amplified TCR beta libraries were sequenced as 87-base-pair reads. For the original study's pipeline: Across the 500 to 750 repertoires, a later analysis counted roughly 77 million unique TCR beta chains, 9.5 million to 13 million of which were shared by at least two donors. Raw reads were error-corrected and collapsed into unique sequences with a nearest-neighbor algorithm that merged closely related sequences to remove PCR and sequencing errors. CDR3 sequences were aligned to IMGT reference sequences to assign V, D and J gene segments. For a sequence to be retained, a match of at least six nucleotides to both a V gene segment and a J gene segment was required. Rearrangements were classified as productive when the CDR3 lacked stop codons and remained in frame with V and J, and all other rearrangements were classified as non-productive. CDR3 was defined according to IMGT convention as the region running from the second conserved V-encoded cysteine to the conserved J-encoded phenylalanine. The earlier analysis of some 580 of the donors excluded any sequence lacking an unambiguous match to a single V gene segment. In an earlier analysis of a few hundred of the donors, V segments were called functional above 56.7% productive rearrangements and were called segregating when the between-donor standard deviation exceeded 5%. A statistical classification framework was developed to diagnose cytomegalovirus status using the catalog of TCR beta chain sequences. In a later analysis, V and J genes were assigned by comparing TCR nucleotide sequences against IMGT/GENE-DB human TR gene sequences. Using the TCRdist pipeline, a later analysis assigned CDR3 sequences along with most-parsimonious VDJ recombination scenarios. In a later analysis, each TCR beta chain was defined by its CDR3 amino acid sequence together with its V-gene family, and reads without a unique V-gene family were excluded. A later analysis removed 592 highly shared, low-generation-probability nucleotide sequences to deal with suspected cross-contamination and a sequencing artifact. A later analysis calculated a clonal expansion index for each public chain from normalized within-repertoire ranks of inferred template counts. In a later analysis, generation probabilities were computed with a VDJ recombination model fitted to out-of-frame rearrangements, and the resulting probabilities were checked against IGoR. Hypergeometric tests were used in a later analysis to score TCR-TCR, TCR-HLA and TCR-CMV co-occurrence, with a repertoire-size bias correction applied to the TCR pairs. False discovery rates were estimated in a later analysis by permuting HLA or CMV assignments 20 times. In a later analysis, co-occurring TCRs were grouped using DBSCAN, with TCRdist sequence similarity added in when clustering inside HLA-allele-positive subsets. Co-occurrence clustering excluded repertoires with fewer than 30,000 or more than 120,000 public chains, plus five with anomalous nucleotide sharing. This immuneACCESS table, as held by TCRdb, lists in-frame sequences with V and J called but not all clones. Of the missing ones, under half trace to an unresolved V gene in checked studies; the others have no known cause. D and trimming were read from the DNA, whereas the V and J calls and clone size are those reported in that table. This sample gives some 200,000 clones in total; 80% of them show up just once. The top ten clones comprise 6.3% of the sample.

Here is what the overall study found, with its caveats: Broadly in line with IMGT annotations, most TCR beta V segments showed up in productive rearrangements about 87% or about 30% of the time in an earlier analysis of several hundred of the donors. Immune exposure information for the cohort was limited to CMV serostatus. In a later analysis, TCR association rates were found to vary across HLA loci, with the most associated TCRs seen for DRB1 alleles and the fewest for HLA-C alleles. Most CMV-associated TCR beta chains appeared to be HLA-restricted in a later analysis, and the HLA associations seemed to be driven largely by CMV exposure. Compared with equally common non-associated chains, HLA-associated TCR beta chains in a later analysis were more clonally expanded and had lower generation probabilities. Because counts were too low, approximately 18 rarely observed V segments, including chromosome 9 orphons, were excluded from the earlier analysis of about 500 of the donors. A later analysis associated roughly 17,000 TCR beta sequences with specific HLA alleles at a false discovery rate of 0.05. An association between a missense DCLRE1C variant and V-gene and J-gene trimming of TCR beta chains was found in a later genetic analysis and replicated in an independent cohort. It was suggested by the authors that the approach could potentially be generalized to other disease states and immunological phenotypes. In vitro tests confirmed that three of the cytomegalovirus-associated TCR beta chains recognize cytomegalovirus antigens. Assigning TCR associations to individual alleles was difficult when HLA alleles, especially DR and DQ, strongly co-occurred. The sequencing pipeline was judged likely to have produced a cluster of highly shared sequence variants as a technical artifact. Because HLA typing was missing for some donors at each locus, association tests included only the typed subset. In this cohort, only TCR beta chains were sequenced, and detectable features were limited by the absence of alpha or paired-chain data. In a later analysis, several top co-occurrence clusters were reported to appear linked to parvovirus B19, influenza, CMV and Epstein-Barr virus. The classifier was reported to diagnose cytomegalovirus status with high specificity and sensitivity in both the original and validation cohorts. Most TCR sequences were seen in very few donors, while some public TCRs were found in many individuals. Linkage disequilibrium might explain the correlated functional status among segregating V segments, but an unknown experimental factor could not be ruled out. A further reported finding was that TCR beta sequences accurately predicted the HLA-A and HLA-B alleles for most subjects in the first cohort. The study gave a list of about 160 TCR beta chains associated with cytomegalovirus. Compared with the approximately 710-donor mean, donors in an Asian-associated ancestry cluster had fewer N-insertions in productive TCRs, according to a later genetic analysis. Presence/absence analyses assumed roughly uniform sequencing depth across donors, an assumption that may not hold.

The cohort comprised 670 or so healthy bone marrow donors. All cohort members were sampled while nominally healthy, although unrecorded immune exposures were likely present. The donor tested CMV seropositive, placing the donor among the approximately 290 seropositive members of the cohort. Every donor gave a peripheral blood sample, and the peripheral blood mononuclear cells from that sample were used for TCR beta sequencing. Genomic DNA extraction from the blood cell samples was performed with the Qiagen DNeasy Blood Extraction Kit. As for this clone: Its antigen is unknown. Qualities for individual bases were not recorded, and no much larger clone is one base off.

Sequences were obtained from PBMCs. This TCR was sampled from a man aged 40-50 years in good health and CMV-seropositive.

At the DNA level, the sequence is TGTGCCAGCAGCGTACAAGCGGGAGATACGCAGTATTTT. Translation gives CASSVQAGDTQYF. The chain joins TRBV9 to TRBJ2-3, with TRBD2 as a weak D call on 6 bases. V is reduced by 1 base and J by 5 bases, leaving a spacing of 8 bases between them. The CDR3 goes from the cysteine to the phenylalanine over 13 residues. Only CDR3 DNA remains: 39 bases, in frame from the first base. From a lookup of the germline V gene, CDR1 and CDR2 are SGDLS and YYNGEE.